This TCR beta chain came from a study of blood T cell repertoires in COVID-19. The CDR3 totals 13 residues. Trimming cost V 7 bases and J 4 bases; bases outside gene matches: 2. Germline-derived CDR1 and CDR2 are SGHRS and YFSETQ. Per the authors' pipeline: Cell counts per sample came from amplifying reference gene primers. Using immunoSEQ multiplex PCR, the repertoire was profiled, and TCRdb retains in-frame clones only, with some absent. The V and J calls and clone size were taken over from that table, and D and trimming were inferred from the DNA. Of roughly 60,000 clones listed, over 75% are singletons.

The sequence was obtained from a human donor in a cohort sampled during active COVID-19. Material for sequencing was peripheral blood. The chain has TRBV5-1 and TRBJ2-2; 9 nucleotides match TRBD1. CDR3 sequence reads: CASGTGLTGELFF. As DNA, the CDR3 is TGCGCCAGCGGGACAGGGCTCACCGGGGAGCTGTTTTTT.